Following are 26 T cell receptor beta chains from one sample sequenced in a study of vaccination and CD4 T cells after COVID-19. Indicated treatment: approximately nine-day PBMC culture with coronavirus spike peptide pools or control peptides (ViraFEST assay). No antigen has been identified for these receptors. The Oncomine TCR Beta short-read assay was applied to DNA of cultured CD4+ T cells. TCRdb re-called the PCR reads through MiXCR, storing one row per CDR3 protein. The sample lists about 14,000 distinct CDR3 sequences; approximately 24% were seen once. Here the sequenced sample was CD4+ T cells from blood, cultured in vitro, taken after SARS-CoV-2 vaccination. The source of these receptors is a human donor who had recovered from COVID-19.

V is TRBV5-1 and J is TRBJ2-7; D is unresolved. Looked up from germline, CDR1 is SGHRS and CDR2 is YFSETQ. The V gene lost 0 bases and the J gene lost 2 bases, with 6 bases spanning the gap. The CDR3 contains 13 residues. As DNA, the CDR3 is TGCGCCAGCAGCTTGGGTGACACCTACGAGCAGTACTTC. This encodes CASSLGDTYEQYF.

The chain has TRBV5-1 and TRBJ2-5; 10 positions match TRBD1. Germline V gene lookup returns CDR1 SGHRS and CDR2 YFSETQ. CDR3 size: 15 residues. Losses at the gene ends were 0 bases for V and 4 bases for J; bases not matched to a gene: 3. DNA of the CDR3: TGCGCCAGCAGCTTGGAAGGGGACAGGGGAGAGACCCAGTACTTC. Residues: CASSLEGDRGETQYF.

This sequence joins TRBV7-2 and TRBJ2-1, with D possibly being TRBD1 or TRBD2 (5 bases each). CDR3 length: 16 residues. Per the germline V gene, CDR1 is SGHTA and CDR2 is FQGNSA. V was clipped by 4 bases and J by 8 bases, with 21 bases between them. The CDR3 DNA reads TGTGCCAGCAGCTCAGGACGCCGAGGGGTTCGGGATGAGCAGTTCTTC. It codes for CASSSGRRGVRDEQFF. Complete variable domain (other parts from reference TRBV7-2 and TRBJ2-1): GAGVSQSPSNKVTEKGKDVELRCDPISGHTALYWYRQSLGQGLEFLIYFQGNSAPDKSGLPSDRFSAERTGGSVSTLTIQRTQQEDSAVYLCASSSGRRGVRDEQFFGPGTRLTVL.

This clonotype was recorded a few times. The chain uses TRBV18 and TRBJ2-5, with TRBD2 matching over 16 bases. CDR1 KGHSH and CDR2 LQKENI come from the germline V gene. The CDR3 has 18 amino acids. Trimming cost V 4 bases and J 5 bases; bases outside gene matches: 10. CDR3 loop: CASSLAGLAGGPSETQYF. In nucleotides, the CDR3 is TGTGCCAGCTCACTCGCGGGACTAGCGGGAGGGCCATCCGAGACCCAGTACTTC.

This rearrangement joins TRBV10-3 to TRBJ1-2; D is uncertain. CDR3 size: 14 residues. Trimming removed 0 bases from V and 7 bases from J, with 12 bases in between. Germline CDR1 and CDR2: ENHRY and SYGVKD. Here the CDR3 DNA reads TGTGCCATCAGTGAGTCTACCCTGGGGAGTGGCTACACCTTC. It yields the protein CAISESTLGSGYTF.

The chain couples TRBV5-1 to TRBJ2-7; 7 bases map to TRBD1. Germline CDR1 SGHRS, CDR2 YFSETQ. The trim removed 4 bases at V and 1 base at J, leaving 8 bases unmatched. CDR3 length equals 15 residues. CDR3 residues: CASSPGQVPSYEQYF. Here the CDR3 DNA reads TGCGCCAGCAGCCCCGGACAGGTCCCATCCTACGAGCAGTACTTC.

This clonotype has more than one count but fewer than ten. The chain joins TRBV6-2 or TRBV6-3 to TRBJ2-1; 9 nucleotides agree with TRBD1. The CDR3 covers 14 residues. V gave up 2 bases and J gave up 15 bases; unmatched junction bases: 11. The germline V gene has CDR1 MNHEY and CDR2 SVGEGT. In DNA, the CDR3 is TGTGCCAGCAGTTACCTAACAGGGGGCCAAAGTCTGTTCTTC. Amino acids: CASSYLTGGQSLFF.

This clonotype appeared a few times. The chain links TRBV28 to TRBJ2-3; D is unresolved. The CDR3 runs 12 residues. Per the germline V gene, CDR1 is MDHEN and CDR2 is SYDVKM. The V gene lost 3 bases and the J gene lost 9 bases, with 10 bases spanning the gap. CDR3 amino acids: CASSFGLKTQYF. CDR3 nucleotide sequence: TGTGCCAGCAGTTTTGGCCTGAAAACGCAGTATTTT.

This clonotype was counted between two and nine times. J is TRBJ1-2 and V is TRBV28, with TRBD1 as a possible D gene (5 bases). This CDR3 is built from 14 residues. V lost 6 bases to trimming and J lost 4 bases, with 15 bases between them. The germline V gene has CDR1 MDHEN and CDR2 SYDVKM. The CDR3 DNA is TGTGCCAGCAGCCTCGACAGCGCCGGCTATGGCTACACCTTC. Translation: CASSLDSAGYGYTF.

The chain couples TRBV10-3 to TRBJ1-4, with TRBD1 matching over 9 bases. The CDR3 is 14 amino acids. After removal of 5 bases from V and 6 bases from J, the junction contained 4 bases not matched to a gene. CDR1 and CDR2 (germline): ENHRY, SYGVKD. The CDR3 spells CAISSGTGYEKLFF. The CDR3, as DNA: TGTGCCATCAGTTCGGGGACAGGGTATGAAAAACTGTTTTTT.

The chain uses TRBV19 and TRBJ2-5; D gene unclear. The CDR3 is 14 amino acids. Germline V gives CDR1 LNHDA, CDR2 SQIVND (reference sequence). With 3 bases removed from V and 5 bases from J, the gap between germline ends came to 13 bases. Here the CDR3 reads CASSITESSETQYF. The CDR3 DNA reads as TGTGCCAGTAGTATCACAGAATCCTCCGAGACCCAGTACTTC.

The CDR3 protein is CASTSGTGELFF. CDR3 DNA: TGTGCCAGCACATCAGGGACCGGGGAGCTGTTTTTT. This chain links TRBV27 with TRBJ2-2, with D possibly TRBD1 on 5 matching bases. Germline V CDR1 and CDR2: MNHEY, SMNVEV (reference sequence). The CDR3 is 12 residues long. Trimming took off 7 bases at V and 5 bases at J, with 8 bases between the two ends.

The V gene is TRBV30, the J gene TRBJ1-1, with D possibly matching TRBD1 (6 bases). The CDR3 spans 13 residues. Germline CDR1 and CDR2: GTSNPN and SVGIG (reference sequence). Trimming took 2 bases from V and 8 from J, leaving 15 bases between them. The CDR3 DNA reads TGTGCCTGGAGTCTTGACAGGTTAAAGGAAGCTTTCTTT. The encoded protein is CAWSLDRLKEAFF.

The sample holds a few counts of this clonotype. V gene TRBV20-1 combines with J gene TRBJ2-7, with D unresolved. CDR3 length: 12 residues. V lost 6 bases, J lost 3 bases, and 12 bases lay in between. The germline V gene encodes CDR1 DFQATT and CDR2 SNEGSKA (reference sequence). The CDR3 sequence: CSARAYHYEQYF. The DNA for the CDR3 is TGCAGTGCAAGGGCCTACCACTACGAGCAGTACTTC.

Only a few counts were recorded for this clonotype. The rearrangement uses TRBV6-1 and TRBJ2-7; tentative D call: TRBD1 (6 bases). The germline V gene has CDR1 MNHNS and CDR2 SASEGT. Trimming stripped 5 bases from V and 3 bases from J, with 11 bases between. There are 13 residues in the CDR3. This chain's CDR3 is CASSKPQGYEQYF. The CDR3 DNA sequence: TGTGCCAGCAGTAAACCACAGGGCTACGAGCAGTACTTC.

By share, this clonotype counts as large. The chain has TRBV6-1 and TRBJ2-1; TRBD2 aligns across 8 bases. The germline V gene has CDR1 MNHNS and CDR2 SASEGT. V dropped 8 bases and J dropped 2; count of bases not matched to a gene: 2. The CDR3 loop spans 13 amino acids. CDR3 sequence reads: CASGRGAYNEQFF. CDR3 DNA: TGTGCCAGCGGGCGGGGGGCCTACAATGAGCAGTTCTTC.

The chain joins TRBV28 to TRBJ2-7; 9 nucleotides line up with TRBD2. Losses at the gene ends were 4 bases for V and 4 bases for J; bases not matched to a gene: 8. The CDR3 has 15 amino acids. From germline, CDR1 is MDHEN and CDR2 SYDVKM. The CDR3 loop reads CASSSAGGGTYEQYF. The CDR3 nucleotides read TGTGCCAGCAGTTCGGCGGGAGGGGGTACGTACGAGCAGTACTTC.

The J gene is TRBJ2-1, the V gene TRBV9, with D uncertain. The V end was cut by 3 bases, the J end by 7 bases, with 23 bases between. The CDR3 totals 17 residues. The germline V gene has CDR1 SGDLS and CDR2 YYNGEE. The CDR3 loop reads CASSAEWVRPSGNEQFF. CDR3 in DNA: TGTGCCAGCAGCGCCGAGTGGGTGCGGCCCTCCGGGAATGAGCAGTTCTTC. Full variable domain (outside the CDR3, taken from reference TRBV9 and TRBJ2-1): DSGVTQTPKHLITATGQRVTLRCSPRSGDLSVYWYQQSLDQGLQFLIQYYNGEERAKGNILERFSAQQFPDLHSELNLSSLELGDSALYFCASSAEWVRPSGNEQFFGPGTRLTVL.

This sequence joins TRBV11-3 and TRBJ2-1, with 11 bases aligning to TRBD2. Trimming at V came to 5 bases and at J to 5 bases, leaving 14 bases not matched to a gene. Germline CDR1 SGHNT, CDR2 YENEEA. The CDR3 length is 18 residues. This chain's CDR3 is CASSPMPQLAGAHNEQFF. CDR3 coding DNA: TGTGCCAGCAGCCCAATGCCCCAACTAGCGGGAGCACACAATGAGCAGTTCTTC.

This clonotype was counted only a few times. This chain connects TRBV5-1 to TRBJ2-5; 8 nucleotides agree with TRBD2. CDR3 length equals 15 residues. Per the germline V gene, CDR1 is SGHRS and CDR2 is YFSETQ. V lost 0 bases, J lost 5 bases, and 6 bases stayed unmatched. CDR3 DNA: TGCGCCAGCAGCTTGGCTACGGGGGGGGGTGAGACCCAGTACTTC. Protein product: CASSLATGGGETQYF.

The chain carries TRBV7-2 and TRBJ1-6; no clear D gene. Trimming shortened V by 6 bases and J by 7 bases, and 10 bases separated the two germline ends. The CDR3 totals 13 residues. Germline V lookup: CDR1 SGHTA, CDR2 FQGNSA. The CDR3 DNA reads as TGTGCCAGCAGTTACGACCGGAATTCACCCCTCCACTTT. Translated, it gives CASSYDRNSPLHF.

This clonotype showed up just a few times. The rearrangement links TRBV20-1 to TRBJ2-3; 7 bases are a match to TRBD2. V trimming: 1 base; J trimming: 4 bases; junction bases outside the gene matches: 5. The CDR3 consists of 14 residues. CDR1 is DFQATT, CDR2 SNEGSKA, per germline (reference sequence). In nucleotides, the CDR3 is TGCAGTGCTAGAGTTGGGGGGAGGGCAGATACGCAGTATTTT. Protein product: CSARVGGRADTQYF.

V is TRBV10-3 and J is TRBJ1-1; no reliable D call. Germline assignment: CDR1 ENHRY and CDR2 SYGVKD. Trimming took off 8 bases at V and 1 base at J, with 11 bases between the two ends. The CDR3 runs to 13 residues. CDR3 sequence: CAIGQTSNTEAFF. The CDR3 coding sequence is TGTGCCATCGGCCAGACCTCGAACACTGAAGCTTTCTTT.

As for this clonotype: At one end, the junction sequence differs from germline, possibly due to a read error. V gene TRBV20-1 combines with J gene TRBJ1-1, with D possibly being TRBD1 (6 bases). This CDR3 contains 15 residues. Germline V gives CDR1 DFQATT, CDR2 SNEGSKA (reference sequence). The CDR3 here is CSARRRGARNAEAFF. The CDR3 DNA reads TGCAGTGCTAGGCGTCGGGGGGCGCGGAACGCTGAAGCTTTCTTT.

This clonotype was counted only a few times. This rearrangement joins TRBV28 to TRBJ2-5, with 8 nucleotides matching TRBD2. CDR3 length: 14 amino acids. Germline V gene lookup returns CDR1 MDHEN and CDR2 SYDVKM. After removal of 5 bases from V and 7 bases from J, the junction contained 9 bases not matched to a gene. The CDR3 DNA is TGTGCCAGCAGTCCGGGGACTAGATCTGGGACCCAGTACTTC. Its translation is CASSPGTRSGTQYF. Supplemented by reference TRBV28 and TRBJ2-5, the full variable domain reads DVKVTQSSRYLVKRTGEKVFLECVQDMDHENMFWYRQDPGLGLRLIYFSYDVKMKEKGDIPEGYSVSREKKERFSLILESASTNQTSMYLCASSPGTRSGTQYFGPGTRLLVL.

This clonotype was seen a few times. The V call is TRBV6-1, the J call TRBJ2-5; D not certain. V lost 6 bases to trimming and J lost 2 bases, with 10 bases between them. Germline CDR1 and CDR2: MNHNS and SASEGT. The CDR3 contains 13 residues. CDR3 region: CASRWALQETQYF. CDR3 bases: TGTGCCAGCAGGTGGGCGTTACAAGAGACCCAGTACTTC.